This passage covers 32 T cell receptor beta chains from one sample sequenced in a study of CD8+ T cells in alopecia areata. Treatment of the sample: oral pan-JAK inhibitor, 5-10 mg twice daily. In each case, RNA was isolated and then reverse transcribed into cDNA as the sequencing template. Libraries were prepared by immunoSEQ multiplex PCR; TCRdb keeps only in-frame clonotypes and omits some of them. The sample records about 200,000 clones, 55% to 75% being singletons. The sample was CD4+ T cells sorted from blood, taken at week 24, from a patient treated with tofacitinib. The receptors were sampled from a human donor with alopecia areata.

This chain connects TRBV7-2 to TRBJ2-1; D not certain. This CDR3 region has 14 residues. Germline V gene data show CDR1 as SGHTA and CDR2 as FQGNSA. Trimming pared 1 base from V and 9 bases from J, leaving 13 bases between. In DNA, the CDR3 is TGTGCCAGCAGCTTAGGATCGAGCCCGGGTGAGCAGTTCTTC. Its translation is CASSLGSSPGEQFF. The full variable domain, in which reference TRBV7-2 and TRBJ2-1 provide the parts outside the CDR3, is GAGVSQSPSNKVTEKGKDVELRCDPISGHTALYWYRQSLGQGLEFLIYFQGNSAPDKSGLPSDRFSAERTGGSVSTLTIQRTQQEDSAVYLCASSLGSSPGEQFFGPGTRLTVL.

The chain uses TRBV30 and TRBJ2-7; D ambiguous. Germline V CDR1 and CDR2: GTSNPN, SVGIG (reference sequence). This CDR3 comprises 14 residues. V shed 3 bases and J shed 0 bases, with 12 bases lying between them. The CDR3 loop is CAWSQETFSYEQYF. CDR3 nucleotide sequence: TGTGCCTGGAGCCAGGAAACTTTCTCCTACGAGCAGTACTTC. Full variable domain (outside the CDR3, taken from reference TRBV30 and TRBJ2-7): SQTIHQWPATLVQPVGSPLSLECTVEGTSNPNLYWYRQAAGRGLQLLFYSVGIGQISSEVPQNLSASRPQDRQFILSSKKLLLSDSGFYLCAWSQETFSYEQYFGPGTRLTVT.

The chain combines TRBV4-1 with TRBJ1-5; 7 bases line up with TRBD1. Unmatched junction bases numbered 7, after V lost 1 base and J lost 7 bases. The germline gives CDR1 MGHRA, CDR2 YSYEKL. This CDR3 has 15 residues. The CDR3 loop is CASSQVEGARQPQHF. CDR3 DNA sequence: TGCGCCAGCAGCCAAGTGGAGGGGGCACGACAGCCCCAGCATTTT.

This chain links TRBV15 with TRBJ1-2; D remains unclear. The germline V gene encodes CDR1 LNHNV and CDR2 YYDKDF (reference sequence). The CDR3 is made up of 14 amino acids. Trimming stripped 0 bases from V and 8 bases from J, with 13 bases between. The CDR3 region has the DNA TGTGCCACCAGCAGAGATTCCGCCGGGTCGGGCTACACCTTC. It is translated as CATSRDSAGSGYTF.

This clone was counted between two and nine times. V and J are TRBV28 and TRBJ2-7; 9 bases fit TRBD1. Germline assignment: CDR1 MDHEN and CDR2 SYDVKM. The CDR3 contains 14 residues. V lost 6 bases and J lost 4; bases outside the gene matches: 7. CDR3 DNA: TGTGCCAGCAGCCCTACAGGGGGCCTTTACGAGCAGTACTTC. Encoded protein: CASSPTGGLYEQYF.

The chain is built from TRBV28 and TRBJ2-3, with 8 bases that match TRBD1. Per germline, CDR1 MDHEN and CDR2 SYDVKM. The CDR3 consists of 15 residues. Losses at the gene ends were 4 bases for V and 2 bases for J; bases not matched to a gene: 5. CDR3 coding DNA: TGTGCCAGCAGTTACGACAGGGGTTTCACAGATACGCAGTATTTT. This encodes CASSYDRGFTDTQYF. Complete variable domain (other parts from reference TRBV28 and TRBJ2-3): DVKVTQSSRYLVKRTGEKVFLECVQDMDHENMFWYRQDPGLGLRLIYFSYDVKMKEKGDIPEGYSVSREKKERFSLILESASTNQTSMYLCASSYDRGFTDTQYFGPGTRLTVL.

This chain connects TRBV11-1 to TRBJ1-3; TRBD1 might be the D (6 bases). This CDR3 is built from 16 residues. Per germline, CDR1 SGHAT and CDR2 FQDESV (reference sequence). Trimming took 4 bases from V and 1 from J, leaving 14 bases between them. CDR3: CASSSGHPPSGNTIYF. The CDR3 bases are TGTGCCAGCAGCTCGGGACACCCACCATCTGGAAACACCATATATTTT.

The chain employs TRBV19 and TRBJ1-2, with 11 bases matching TRBD1. V dropped 11 bases and J dropped 6; count of bases not matched to a gene: 11. The CDR3 runs to 14 residues. Germline CDR1 reads LNHDA; CDR2 reads SQIVND (reference sequence). CDR3 protein: CAASPDRGRNGYTF. In DNA, the CDR3 is TGTGCCGCGAGTCCGGACAGGGGGCGTAATGGCTACACCTTC.

The chain couples TRBV15 to TRBJ2-1; TRBD2 is a possible D gene (5 bases). CDR1 and CDR2 from the germline V gene are LNHNV and YYDKDF (reference sequence). CDR3 length equals 12 residues. Trimming took off 0 bases at V and 10 bases at J, with 7 bases between the two ends. The CDR3 here is CATSRDRGEQFF. CDR3 DNA sequence: TGTGCCACCAGCAGAGATAGAGGGGAGCAGTTCTTC.

V gene TRBV4-3 combines with J gene TRBJ1-2; TRBD1 agrees at 8 bases. Germline CDR1 reads LGHNA; CDR2 reads YSLEER. Trimming removed 0 bases from V and 7 bases from J; junction bases left unmatched: 16. The length of the CDR3 is 18 residues. CDR3 loop: CASSQDYLIGSGGGGYTF. The CDR3 region has the DNA TGCGCCAGCAGCCAAGATTACCTCATCGGATCAGGGGGCGGTGGCTACACCTTC.

This chain uses TRBV5-1 with TRBJ2-1; D might be TRBD1 (6 bases). V was trimmed by 0 bases and J by 7 bases, leaving 14 bases between them. The CDR3 length is 15 residues. Germline values: CDR1 SGHRS, CDR2 YFSETQ. The CDR3 spells CASSLVVGAGNEQFF. The CDR3, as DNA: TGCGCCAGCAGCTTGGTTGTGGGGGCAGGTAATGAGCAGTTCTTC.

This clone turned up a few times. This sequence joins TRBV7-2 and TRBJ2-3; 10 bases match TRBD1. The germline CDR1 and CDR2 sequences are SGHTA and FQGNSA. The CDR3 is 15 residues long. V lost 5 bases and J lost 2; bases outside the gene matches: 4. The CDR3 protein is CASSDRGQPTDTQYF. CDR3 in DNA: TGTGCCAGCAGCGACAGGGGGCAGCCCACAGATACGCAGTATTTT.

V usage is TRBV29-1 and J usage is TRBJ1-5; D possibly corresponds to TRBD1 (5 bases). The germline V gene has CDR1 SQVTM and CDR2 ANQGSEA. The CDR3 covers 14 residues. V lost 6 bases and J 0 bases, leaving 12 bases between the germline ends. This chain's CDR3 is CSVGEGLSNQPQHF. The CDR3 DNA reads TGCAGCGTGGGGGAGGGACTTAGCAATCAGCCCCAGCATTTT.

This clone showed up just a few times. The chain couples TRBV29-1 to TRBJ2-1; 7 bases align to TRBD1. Germline V gene lookup returns CDR1 SQVTM and CDR2 ANQGSEA. The V and J ends lost 7 bases and 7 bases, in that order; junction bases with no gene match: 10. The CDR3 consists of 13 residues. CDR3 coding DNA: TGCAGCGCTCGACAGGGCCTATGGAATGAGCAGTTCTTC. Translated: CSARQGLWNEQFF.

This clone was seen only a few times. This rearrangement joins TRBV9 to TRBJ2-1; 8 positions agree with TRBD2. V was pared by 2 bases and J by 7 bases, with 8 bases of the junction left unmatched. Germline assignment: CDR1 SGDLS and CDR2 YYNGEE. This CDR3 has 15 amino acids. For the CDR3, the DNA is TGTGCCAGCAGCGTTAGCGGGGAGGGATGGAATGAGCAGTTCTTC. As protein: CASSVSGEGWNEQFF.

This clone was picked up a small number of times. The chain has TRBV27 and TRBJ2-3, with TRBD2 matching 10 bases. Germline CDR1 is MNHEY and CDR2 is SMNVEV (reference sequence). The trim removed 5 bases at V and 8 bases at J, leaving 7 bases unmatched. The CDR3 runs 14 residues. CDR3 bases: TGTGCCAGCAGTAAACTAGCGGGATTGGTTACGCAGTATTTT. This encodes CASSKLAGLVTQYF.

The V and J genes are TRBV29-1 and TRBJ2-3; D uncertain. Trimming took off 4 bases at V and 5 bases at J, with 13 bases between the two ends. The CDR3 extends over 13 amino acids. Germline CDR1 SQVTM, CDR2 ANQGSEA. CDR3 protein: CSVGTGPRDTQYF. The CDR3 nucleotides read TGCAGCGTTGGGACGGGTCCACGAGATACGCAGTATTTT.

The J gene is TRBJ2-3, the V gene TRBV29-1, with 9 bases fitting TRBD2. Germline V gives CDR1 SQVTM, CDR2 ANQGSEA. Trimming cost V 1 base and J 2 bases; bases outside gene matches: 4. The CDR3 consists of 15 residues. The CDR3 protein is CSVEALAGNTDTQYF. DNA of the CDR3: TGCAGCGTTGAAGCGCTAGCGGGGAACACAGATACGCAGTATTTT.

The gene calls are TRBV29-1 and TRBJ2-5; 12 nucleotides align to TRBD2. V trimming: 8 bases; J trimming: 4 bases; junction bases outside the gene matches: 14. The germline gives CDR1 SQVTM, CDR2 ANQGSEA. The CDR3 runs to 16 residues. The CDR3 here is CSIADERTSGIETQYF. The CDR3 coding sequence is TGCAGCATAGCAGACGAACGGACTAGCGGGATAGAGACCCAGTACTTC.

The chain combines TRBV7-9 with TRBJ1-2; no firm D call. Germline V lookup: CDR1 SEHNR, CDR2 FQNEAQ (reference sequence). This CDR3 comprises 17 residues. The germline V and J ends were trimmed by 0 bases and 4 bases, with 18 bases remaining between them. Here the CDR3 reads CASSLAINPRALYGYTF. In DNA form, the CDR3 reads TGTGCCAGCAGCTTAGCGATCAACCCCCGGGCCCTCTATGGCTACACCTTC.

This clone was counted a few times. In DNA form, the CDR3 reads TGTGCCAGCGTGGGACACCCCACCACGGACTATGGCTACACCTTC. This translates into CASVGHPTTDYGYTF. The rearrangement links TRBV6-6 to TRBJ1-2; D is possibly TRBD1 (6 bases). V was cut by 8 bases and J by 3 bases, with 19 bases left in between. This CDR3 has 15 residues. Germline V gene sequence: CDR1 MNHNY, CDR2 SVGAGI (reference sequence).

This clone has a handful of counts. CDR3 in DNA: TGTGCCAGCAGTACCATGGACCTGGGGGGCTACACCTTC. It yields the protein CASSTMDLGGYTF. The V gene is TRBV2, the J gene TRBJ1-2; D remains unclear. The CDR3 contains 13 residues. CDR1 is SNHLY and CDR2 is FYNNEI in the germline V gene. V was cut by 5 bases and J by 8 bases, with 15 bases left in between.

This CDR3 reads CASSAGQQETQYF. Written as DNA, the CDR3 is TGTGCCAGCAGCGCGGGACAGCAAGAGACCCAGTACTTC. This sequence joins TRBV9 and TRBJ2-5, with TRBD1 matching over 7 bases. In germline, CDR1 is SGDLS, CDR2 YYNGEE. This CDR3 region has 13 residues. V lost 3 bases and J lost 2; bases outside the gene matches: 1.

V gene TRBV29-1 combines with J gene TRBJ1-1; D perhaps matches TRBD1 (5 bases). The length of the CDR3 is 12 residues. Trimming pared 0 bases from V and 11 bases from J, leaving 13 bases between. The germline CDR1 and CDR2 sequences are SQVTM and ANQGSEA. The CDR3, as DNA: TGCAGCGTTGAAGAGAGGCAGGGCAGCGCTTTCTTT. Translated, it gives CSVEERQGSAFF.

The chain links TRBV29-1 to TRBJ2-1, with TRBD1 matching 7 bases. Germline CDR1 is SQVTM and CDR2 is ANQGSEA. The CDR3 loop spans 13 amino acids. The ends lost 2 bases at V and 6 bases at J; junction bases unmatched: 4. CDR3 sequence (DNA): TGCAGCGTTGAAAAGGGGGCGGGCAATGAGCAGTTCTTC. Translation: CSVEKGAGNEQFF.

V and J are TRBV14 and TRBJ1-1, with 8 bases matching TRBD1. CDR3 length equals 15 residues. CDR1 is SGHDN, CDR2 FVKESK, per germline. With 0 bases clipped from V and 10 bases from J, the junction kept 10 bases outside the gene matches. DNA of the CDR3: TGTGCCAGCAGCCAAGACTCTACAGGGGGGAGGCGAGCTTTCTTT. It specifies CASSQDSTGGRRAFF.

The chain links TRBV5-1 to TRBJ2-5; D call uncertain. This CDR3 spans 16 amino acids. Trimming pared 1 base from V and 1 base from J, leaving 14 bases between. The germline V gene has CDR1 SGHRS and CDR2 YFSETQ. The CDR3 loop reads CASSLSAPVGQETQYF. CDR3 DNA: TGCGCCAGCAGCTTGTCCGCGCCAGTGGGCCAAGAGACCCAGTACTTC.

The rearrangement joins TRBV29-1 to TRBJ2-6; tentatively, D is TRBD1 or TRBD2 (5 bases each). The CDR3 is 13 residues long. V lost 4 bases, J lost 2 bases, and 6 bases lay in between. Germline V gene sequence: CDR1 SQVTM, CDR2 ANQGSEA. CDR3 nucleotides: TGCAGCGTTGGGGGGACTGGGGCCAACGTCCTGACTTTC. Its protein is CSVGGTGANVLTF.

V usage is TRBV5-4 and J usage is TRBJ2-4; either TRBD1 or TRBD2 may supply D (6 bases each). V lost 0 bases, J lost 6 bases, and 13 bases lay in between. The CDR3 contains 15 residues. The V gene's germline CDR1 is SGHNT and CDR2 YYREEE (reference sequence). The DNA for the CDR3 is TGTGCCAGCAGCTTGGGGGGGGCTTTTGGAAACATTCAGTACTTC. Its protein product is CASSLGGAFGNIQYF.

The V call is TRBV7-2, the J call TRBJ1-1, with D maybe TRBD1 (5 bases). CDR1 and CDR2 (germline): SGHTA, FQGNSA. This CDR3 has 13 residues. V lost 6 bases and J lost 5, with 13 bases in between. The CDR3 is CASRSRVHTEAFF. The CDR3 coding sequence is TGTGCCAGCAGGTCCAGGGTTCATACTGAAGCTTTCTTT.

V gene TRBV10-3 combines with J gene TRBJ1-5; 7 bases agree with TRBD1. Trimming cost V 7 bases and J 5 bases; bases outside gene matches: 11. CDR3 size: 15 residues. Germline V CDR1 and CDR2: ENHRY, SYGVKD. CDR3 nucleotides: TGTGCCATCACCCTGAGGGGGCGGTGGGATCAGCCCCAGCATTTT. Translating it yields CAITLRGRWDQPQHF.

This clone was picked up a small number of times. The rearrangement links TRBV10-3 to TRBJ2-4; TRBD2 agrees at 7 bases. The CDR3 is 14 amino acids. CDR1 and CDR2 from the germline V gene are ENHRY and SYGVKD. V gave up 3 bases and J gave up 15 bases; unmatched junction bases: 14. DNA of the CDR3: TGTGCCATCAGTGAAGGGCGGGAGACTTCGGGTTGGTACTTC. This encodes CAISEGRETSGWYF.